This T cell receptor (beta chain) was profiled in a study of OX40 agonist ivuxolimab in advanced cancers. Study overall: The study enrolled dose-escalation patients with hepatocellular carcinoma, melanoma, renal cell or head and neck cancer. Study-wide points: It was also the case that some nonresponders had low normalized T-cell clonal expansion. Both CD4+ and CD8+ T cell populations in blood had undergone clonal expansion by week 6 at 0.1 to 3.0 mg/kg.

Clones were sequenced by immunoSEQ multiplex PCR, and TCRdb holds only the in-frame ones, with some missing. The sample carries about 41,000 clones, 88% recorded once. As to this clone: Its antigen is not identified.

This CDR3 comprises 13 residues. V was cut by 1 base and J by 4 bases, with 7 bases left in between. Germline V gene data show CDR1 as MDHEN and CDR2 as SYDVKM. The sequence derives from an adult with an advanced solid tumor such as melanoma, head and neck, liver or kidney cancer. The chain recombines TRBV28 with TRBJ1-2; TRBD1 is a possible D gene (6 bases). Sequenced here: CD4+ or CD8+ T cells sorted from blood, sampled in a trial of the OX40 agonist ivuxolimab. The CDR3 reads CASSLSRGYGYTF. CDR3 DNA sequence: TGTGCCAGCAGTTTATCCAGGGGCTATGGCTACACCTTC.